The 16 T cell receptor beta chains reported below all come from one sample, sequenced in a study of T-cell reconstitution after alpha-beta-depleted transplantation in children. TCRbeta library construction was performed incorporating unique molecular identifiers. Via MiXCR, TCRdb re-called the PCR reads, giving one row per CDR3 protein. The sample has about 200,000 distinct CDR3 sequences; roughly 6.6% are singletons. This specimen was PBMCs, taken before TCRalphabeta/CD19-depleted stem cell transplant. These receptors were taken from a boy aged 2-15 years with acute lymphoblastic leukemia, due to receive a stem cell transplant.

This clonotype appeared many times. The CDR3 is CASSSWDRGVPDTEAFF. For the CDR3, the DNA is TGCGCCAGCAGTTCGTGGGACAGAGGAGTTCCCGACACTGAAGCTTTCTTT. This sequence joins TRBV5-1 and TRBJ1-1; 7 nucleotides line up with TRBD1. Germline V gene lookup returns CDR1 SGHRS and CDR2 YFSETQ. J lost 3 bases, V lost 5 bases, and 16 bases had no gene match. The CDR3 runs to 17 residues.

This clonotype was detected ten times or more. This chain joins TRBV24-1 and TRBJ2-3, with TRBD2 matching 8 bases. CDR1 KGHDR and CDR2 SFDVKD come from the germline V gene. The trim removed 2 bases at V and 0 bases at J, leaving 9 bases unmatched. The CDR3 runs 18 residues. The CDR3 coding sequence is TGTGCCACCAGTGATTCCCAGACTAGCGCCGATAGCACAGATACGCAGTATTTT. This gives the protein CATSDSQTSADSTDTQYF.

This clonotype occurred a few times. CDR3 sequence reads: CASSKAGRRTYEQYF. In DNA, the CDR3 is TGTGCCAGCAGCAAAGCGGGACGCCGGACCTACGAGCAGTACTTC. The chain couples TRBV21-1 to TRBJ2-7. TRBV21-1 is flagged as a pseudogene. This CDR3 is 15 amino acids long.

The chain has TRBV27 and TRBJ1-2; 8 bases map to TRBD1. This CDR3 spans 15 amino acids. The germline V gene has CDR1 MNHEY and CDR2 SMNVEV (reference sequence). The J segment lost 4 bases and the V segment lost 3 bases, leaving 7 bases of the junction unmatched. This CDR3 reads CASSFSGGGIYGYTF. DNA of the CDR3: TGTGCCAGCAGTTTCTCAGGGGGCGGTATCTATGGCTACACCTTC.

This clonotype showed up many times. The V and J genes are TRBV12-3 or TRBV12-4 and TRBJ2-5; D is possibly TRBD2 (6 bases). V lost 5 bases to trimming and J lost 12 bases, with 13 bases between them. CDR3 size: 11 residues. As DNA, the CDR3 is TGTGCCAGCAGTGACCGGGGGTGGGAGTACTTC. It is translated as CASSDRGWEYF.

The V gene is TRBV12-3 or TRBV12-4, the J gene TRBJ1-2; D unresolved. Trimming removed 5 bases from V and 5 bases from J, with 6 bases in between. CDR3 length: 11 residues. The CDR3 spells CASSAGYGYTF. The CDR3 nucleotides are TGTGCCAGCAGTGCCGGGTATGGCTACACCTTC.

The rearrangement uses TRBV20-1 and TRBJ2-3, with 9 positions matching TRBD2. This CDR3 region has 18 residues. Germline CDR1 and CDR2: DFQATT and SNEGSKA (reference sequence). With 4 bases clipped from V and 1 base from J, the junction kept 15 bases outside the gene matches. Here the CDR3 DNA reads TGCAGTGCTACAACCGGAGCGGGGGGCCTTGGTGGCACAGATACGCAGTATTTT. Amino acids: CSATTGAGGLGGTDTQYF.

This clonotype appeared a few times. The chain combines TRBV28 with TRBJ2-7; 8 bases map to TRBD2. Looked up from germline, CDR1 is MDHEN and CDR2 is SYDVKM. This CDR3 contains 15 residues. Trimming at V came to 6 bases and at J to 7 bases, leaving 14 bases not matched to a gene. The CDR3 spells CASRLERERLREQYF. Here the CDR3 DNA reads TGTGCCAGCAGACTCGAGCGGGAGAGGCTTCGGGAGCAGTACTTC.

This clonotype was found many times. V gene TRBV5-1 combines with J gene TRBJ1-2, with TRBD1 matching 8 bases. V dropped 4 bases and J dropped 5; count of bases not matched to a gene: 10. The V gene's germline CDR1 is SGHRS and CDR2 YFSETQ. There are 15 residues in the CDR3. DNA for the CDR3: TGCGCCAGCAGCCTCCTCCGGACAGGGAGTTATGGCTACACCTTC. The encoded protein is CASSLLRTGSYGYTF.

In its sample, this clonotype was seen a few times. The chain recombines TRBV6-2 or TRBV6-3 with TRBJ1-1; D may be TRBD1 (5 bases). The V gene lost 6 bases and the J gene lost 2 bases, with 16 bases spanning the gap. The length of the CDR3 is 15 residues. In germline, CDR1 is MNHEY, CDR2 SVGEGT. CDR3 region: CASSTGTKINTEAFF. For the CDR3, the DNA is TGTGCCAGCAGCACCGGGACCAAAATAAACACTGAAGCTTTCTTT.

At least ten counts were recorded for this clonotype. The V and J genes are TRBV4-3 and TRBJ2-7; 9 nucleotides agree with TRBD1. CDR3 length: 16 amino acids. Trimming took 0 bases from V and 3 from J; bases not matched to a gene: 6. CDR1 is LGHNA and CDR2 is YSLEER in the germline V gene. The chain's CDR3 is CASSQEGTGQGYEQYF. CDR3 nucleotide sequence: TGCGCCAGCAGCCAAGAAGGGACGGGACAGGGCTACGAGCAGTACTTC.

In its sample, this clonotype was seen many times. The chain employs TRBV2 and TRBJ1-3, with 8 bases matching TRBD1. The CDR3 totals 16 residues. Germline V gives CDR1 SNHLY, CDR2 FYNNEI. After removal of 6 bases from V and 4 bases from J, the junction contained 11 bases not matched to a gene. CDR3 sequence reads: CASRLRQGWTGNTIYF. The DNA for the CDR3 is TGTGCCAGCAGGCTTCGACAGGGGTGGACGGGAAACACCATATATTTT.

This clonotype was picked up many times. The genes are TRBV20-1 and TRBJ2-1; 12 nucleotides agree with TRBD2. This CDR3 region has 15 residues. V trimming: 5 bases; J trimming: 7 bases; junction bases outside the gene matches: 9. CDR1 and CDR2 from the germline V gene are DFQATT and SNEGSKA (reference sequence). The CDR3 spells CSAHRLAGGPNEQFF. The CDR3 nucleotides are TGCAGTGCTCACCGGCTAGCGGGGGGGCCAAATGAGCAGTTCTTC.

This clonotype was seen at least ten times. J is TRBJ2-1 and V is TRBV6-1, with 7 bases aligning to TRBD1. CDR1 is MNHNS, CDR2 SASEGT, per germline. The CDR3 is 13 amino acids. The junction had 5 bases not matched to a gene; V was cut back by 6 bases and J by 6 bases. The CDR3 DNA reads TGTGCCAGCAGGGAACAGGGGTTCAATGAGCAGTTCTTC. Residues: CASREQGFNEQFF.

The rearrangement joins TRBV12-3 or TRBV12-4 to TRBJ2-7; D is unresolved. This CDR3 is built from 12 residues. The V end lost 5 bases, the J end lost 2 bases, and 7 bases lay between the germline ends. As DNA, the CDR3 is TGTGCCAGCAGTGCCACTCCCTACGAGCAGTACTTC. Translated, it gives CASSATPYEQYF.

This clonotype has just a few counts. The chain joins TRBV11-2 to TRBJ1-2, with D uncertain. Trimming took 1 base from V and 7 from J, leaving 10 bases between them. Per germline, CDR1 SGHAT and CDR2 FQNNGV. CDR3 length: 13 amino acids. CDR3 coding DNA: TGTGCCAGCAGCTTAGGAGGACGAGCTGGCTACACCTTC. Translation: CASSLGGRAGYTF.